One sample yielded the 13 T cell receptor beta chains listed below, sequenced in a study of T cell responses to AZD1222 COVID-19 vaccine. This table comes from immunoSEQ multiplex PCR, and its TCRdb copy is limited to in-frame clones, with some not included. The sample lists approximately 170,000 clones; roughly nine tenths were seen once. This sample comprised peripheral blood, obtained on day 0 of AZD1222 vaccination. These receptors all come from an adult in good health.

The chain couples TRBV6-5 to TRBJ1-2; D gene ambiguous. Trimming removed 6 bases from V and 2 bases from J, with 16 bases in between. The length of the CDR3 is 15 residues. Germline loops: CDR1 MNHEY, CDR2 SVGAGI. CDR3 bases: TGTGCCAGCAGCAACCTACCCCCCGACAACTATGGCTACACCTTC. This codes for CASSNLPPDNYGYTF.

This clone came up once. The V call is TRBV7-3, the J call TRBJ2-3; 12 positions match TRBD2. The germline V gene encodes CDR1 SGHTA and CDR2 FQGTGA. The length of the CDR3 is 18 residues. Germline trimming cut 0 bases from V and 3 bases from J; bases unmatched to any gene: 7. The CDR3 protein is CASSLTLRTSGATDTQYF. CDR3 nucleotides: TGTGCCAGCAGCTTAACCCTTAGGACTAGCGGGGCAACAGATACGCAGTATTTT.

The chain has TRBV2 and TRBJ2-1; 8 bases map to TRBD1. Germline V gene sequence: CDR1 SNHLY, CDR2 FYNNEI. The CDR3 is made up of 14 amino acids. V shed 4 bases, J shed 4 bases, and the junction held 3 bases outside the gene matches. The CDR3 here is CASSGDRSYNEQFF. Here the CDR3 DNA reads TGTGCCAGCAGTGGGGACAGGAGTTACAATGAGCAGTTCTTC.

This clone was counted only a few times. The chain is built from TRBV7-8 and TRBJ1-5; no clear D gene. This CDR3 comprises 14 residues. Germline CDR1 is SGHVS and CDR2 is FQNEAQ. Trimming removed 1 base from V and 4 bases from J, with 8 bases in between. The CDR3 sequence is CASSLGIGNQPQHF. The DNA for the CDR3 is TGTGCCAGCAGCTTAGGAATCGGGAATCAGCCCCAGCATTTT.

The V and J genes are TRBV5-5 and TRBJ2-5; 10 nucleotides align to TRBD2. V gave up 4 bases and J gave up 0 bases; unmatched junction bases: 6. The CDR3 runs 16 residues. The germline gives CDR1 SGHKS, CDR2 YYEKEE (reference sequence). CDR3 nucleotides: TGTGCCAGCAGCAGCGGACTAGCGGTATACCAAGAGACCCAGTACTTC. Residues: CASSSGLAVYQETQYF.

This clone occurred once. CDR3 sequence reads: CSVADRDGYTF. In nucleotides, the CDR3 is TGCAGCGTGGCAGACAGGGATGGCTACACCTTC. The chain links TRBV29-1 to TRBJ1-2; 7 bases are shared with TRBD1. CDR1 SQVTM and CDR2 ANQGSEA come from the germline V gene. The CDR3 covers 11 residues. The trim removed 6 bases at V and 6 bases at J, leaving 4 bases unmatched.

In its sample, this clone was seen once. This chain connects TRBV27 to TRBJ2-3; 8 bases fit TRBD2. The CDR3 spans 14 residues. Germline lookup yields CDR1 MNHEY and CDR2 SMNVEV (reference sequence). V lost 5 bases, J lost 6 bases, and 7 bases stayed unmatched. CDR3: CASSPSPSGDTQYF. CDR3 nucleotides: TGTGCCAGCAGTCCCTCCCCTAGCGGGGATACGCAGTATTTT.

The DNA of the CDR3 is TGTGCCAGCAGCTTCATGACAGGGACGAATCAGCCCCAGCATTTT. Translation gives CASSFMTGTNQPQHF. J is TRBJ1-5 and V is TRBV5-6; 7 bases are shared with TRBD1. Germline CDR1 SGHDT, CDR2 YYEEEE. Trimming removed 2 bases from V and 4 bases from J; junction bases left unmatched: 6. The CDR3 runs 15 residues.

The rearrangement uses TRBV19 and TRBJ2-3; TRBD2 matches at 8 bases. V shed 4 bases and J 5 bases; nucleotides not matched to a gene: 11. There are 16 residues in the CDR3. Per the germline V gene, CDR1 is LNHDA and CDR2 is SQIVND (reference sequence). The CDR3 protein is CASSTPGLGLLDTQYF. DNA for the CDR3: TGTGCCAGTAGTACGCCGGGACTAGGACTCTTAGATACGCAGTATTTT.

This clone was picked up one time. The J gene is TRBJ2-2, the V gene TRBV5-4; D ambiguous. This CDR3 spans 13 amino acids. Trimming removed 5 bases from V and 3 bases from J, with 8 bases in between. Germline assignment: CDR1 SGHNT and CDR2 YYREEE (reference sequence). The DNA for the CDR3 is TGTGCCAGCAGGTCAGGCTACACCGGGGAGCTGTTTTTT. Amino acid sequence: CASRSGYTGELFF.

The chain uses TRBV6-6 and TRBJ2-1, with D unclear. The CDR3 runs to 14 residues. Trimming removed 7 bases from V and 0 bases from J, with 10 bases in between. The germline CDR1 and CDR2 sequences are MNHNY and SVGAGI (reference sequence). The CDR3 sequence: CASTGIGSYNEQFF. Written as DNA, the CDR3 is TGTGCCAGCACTGGAATAGGCTCCTACAATGAGCAGTTCTTC.

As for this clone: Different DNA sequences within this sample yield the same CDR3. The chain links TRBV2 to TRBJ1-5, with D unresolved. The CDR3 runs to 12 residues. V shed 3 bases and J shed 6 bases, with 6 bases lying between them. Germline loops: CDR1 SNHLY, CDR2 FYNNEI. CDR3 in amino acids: CASSDEVQPQHF. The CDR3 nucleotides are TGTGCCAGCAGTGATGAGGTTCAGCCCCAGCATTTT. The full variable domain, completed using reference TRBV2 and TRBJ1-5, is EPEVTQTPSHQVTQMGQEVILRCVPISNHLYFYWYRQILGQKVEFLVSFYNNEISEKSEIFDDQFSVERPDGSNFTLKIRSTKLEDSAMYFCASSDEVQPQHFGDGTRLSIL.

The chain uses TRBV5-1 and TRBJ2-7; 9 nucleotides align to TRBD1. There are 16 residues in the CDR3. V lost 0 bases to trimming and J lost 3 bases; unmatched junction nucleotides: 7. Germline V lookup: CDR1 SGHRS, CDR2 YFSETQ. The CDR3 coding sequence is TGCGCCAGCAGCTTGGCCCCGACAGGGGGATTCTACGAGCAGTACTTC. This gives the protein CASSLAPTGGFYEQYF.